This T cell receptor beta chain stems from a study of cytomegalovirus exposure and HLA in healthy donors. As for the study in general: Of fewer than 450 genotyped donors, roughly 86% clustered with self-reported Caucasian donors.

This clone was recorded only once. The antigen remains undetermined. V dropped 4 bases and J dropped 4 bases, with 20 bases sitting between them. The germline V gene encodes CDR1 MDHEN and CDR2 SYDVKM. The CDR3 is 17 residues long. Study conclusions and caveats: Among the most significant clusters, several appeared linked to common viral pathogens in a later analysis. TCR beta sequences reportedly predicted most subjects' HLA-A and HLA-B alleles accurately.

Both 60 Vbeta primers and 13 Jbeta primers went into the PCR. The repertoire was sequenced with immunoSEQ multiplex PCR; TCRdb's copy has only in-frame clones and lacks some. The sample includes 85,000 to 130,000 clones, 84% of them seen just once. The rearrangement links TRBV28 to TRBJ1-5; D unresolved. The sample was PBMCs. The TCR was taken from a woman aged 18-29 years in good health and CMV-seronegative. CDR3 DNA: TGTGCCAGCAGTTCATTAATGAGCTCTGTAGCAAATCAGCCCCAGCATTTT. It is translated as CASSSLMSSVANQPQHF.